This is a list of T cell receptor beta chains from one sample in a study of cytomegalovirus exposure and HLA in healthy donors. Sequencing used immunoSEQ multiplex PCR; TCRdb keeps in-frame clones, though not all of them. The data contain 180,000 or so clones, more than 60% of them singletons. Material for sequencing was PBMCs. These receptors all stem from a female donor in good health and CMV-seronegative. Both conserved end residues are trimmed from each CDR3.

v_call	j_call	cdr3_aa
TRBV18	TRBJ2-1	ASSPLEGGPNEQF
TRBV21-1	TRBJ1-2	ASSKVWTESGYRYGYT
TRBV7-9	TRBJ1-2	SSSLERGGYT
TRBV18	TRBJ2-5	ASSPPSGGIWETQY
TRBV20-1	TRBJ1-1	SARDPGAF
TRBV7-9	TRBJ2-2	ASSQTSGGLHTGELF
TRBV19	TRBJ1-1	ASSKGQHTEAF
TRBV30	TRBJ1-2	AWSTGTHYGYT
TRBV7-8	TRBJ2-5	ASSRGWLAGVRRETQY
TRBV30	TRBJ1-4	ATRQGGNEKLF
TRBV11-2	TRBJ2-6	ASSLGANLWGSGANVLT
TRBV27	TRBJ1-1	ASSLTGILNTEAF
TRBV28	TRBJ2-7	ASSPTGRGYEQY
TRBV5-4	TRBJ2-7	ASSFGENNRYEQY
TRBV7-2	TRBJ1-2	ASSLGPPGQGDYGYT
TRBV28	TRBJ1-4	ASSEVGQGGEKLF
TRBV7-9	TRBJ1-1	ASSLIGNTEAF
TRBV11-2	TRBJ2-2	ASSPWTGDTGELF
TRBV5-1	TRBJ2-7	ASSLAGGTGGYEQY
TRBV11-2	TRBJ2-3	ASSPLAGGSTDTQY
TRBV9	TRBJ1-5	ASSVGAYSNQPQH
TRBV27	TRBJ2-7	ASSFLGTGGREQY
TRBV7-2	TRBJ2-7	ASSFDTGTKYEQY
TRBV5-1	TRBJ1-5	ASSLGGDGQPQH
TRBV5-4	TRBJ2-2	ASSLGGGGGELF
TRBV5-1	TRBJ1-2	ASSGDRGGYT
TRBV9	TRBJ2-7	ASSVGGRQGHEQY
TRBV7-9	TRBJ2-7	ASSRVGQEVGEQY
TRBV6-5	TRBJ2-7	ASSYGPYEQY
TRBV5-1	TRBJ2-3	ASSRRTSGGSDTQY
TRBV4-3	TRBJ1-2	ASSQSSANYGYT
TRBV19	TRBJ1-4	ASIGNLGKLF
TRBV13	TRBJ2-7	ASSLRKNGSYEQY
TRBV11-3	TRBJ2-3	ASSLEYVLAGVTQY
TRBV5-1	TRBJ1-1	ASSLTGRNTEAF
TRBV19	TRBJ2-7	ASSLAVAYEQY
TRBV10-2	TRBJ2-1	ASRLERESNEQF
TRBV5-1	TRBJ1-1	ASSEQGGTEAF